The 2 T cell receptor beta chains given below trace back to one sample, sequenced in a study of identical twins' blood T cells. TCRdb re-derived calls from the 5' RACE reads in MiXCR, one entry per CDR3 protein. This sample has hundreds of thousands of distinct CDR3 sequences, with around 30% found just once. Sequenced input: PBMCs. These receptors originate from a woman aged 18-55 years in good health.

This clonotype was counted only a few times. The chain has TRBV6-6 and TRBJ1-5, with a possible D match to TRBD1 (6 bases). V shed 6 bases and J shed 7 bases, with 22 bases lying between them. Germline loops: CDR1 MNHNY, CDR2 SVGAGI (reference sequence). The CDR3 is made up of 16 amino acids. This chain's CDR3 is CASRSKARTVDQPQHF. The DNA of the CDR3 is TGTGCCAGCAGATCCAAGGCCAGGACAGTGGACCAGCCCCAGCATTTT.

This clonotype was counted many times. The chain combines TRBV10-3 with TRBJ1-6, with D maybe TRBD1 (6 bases). Trimming took 11 bases from V and 0 from J, leaving 14 bases between them. CDR1 ENHRY and CDR2 SYGVKD come from the germline V gene. The CDR3 runs 15 residues. CDR3 DNA: TGTGCCGCAACACAGGGCCTCTCCTATAATTCACCCCTCCACTTT. Protein sequence: CAATQGLSYNSPLHF.